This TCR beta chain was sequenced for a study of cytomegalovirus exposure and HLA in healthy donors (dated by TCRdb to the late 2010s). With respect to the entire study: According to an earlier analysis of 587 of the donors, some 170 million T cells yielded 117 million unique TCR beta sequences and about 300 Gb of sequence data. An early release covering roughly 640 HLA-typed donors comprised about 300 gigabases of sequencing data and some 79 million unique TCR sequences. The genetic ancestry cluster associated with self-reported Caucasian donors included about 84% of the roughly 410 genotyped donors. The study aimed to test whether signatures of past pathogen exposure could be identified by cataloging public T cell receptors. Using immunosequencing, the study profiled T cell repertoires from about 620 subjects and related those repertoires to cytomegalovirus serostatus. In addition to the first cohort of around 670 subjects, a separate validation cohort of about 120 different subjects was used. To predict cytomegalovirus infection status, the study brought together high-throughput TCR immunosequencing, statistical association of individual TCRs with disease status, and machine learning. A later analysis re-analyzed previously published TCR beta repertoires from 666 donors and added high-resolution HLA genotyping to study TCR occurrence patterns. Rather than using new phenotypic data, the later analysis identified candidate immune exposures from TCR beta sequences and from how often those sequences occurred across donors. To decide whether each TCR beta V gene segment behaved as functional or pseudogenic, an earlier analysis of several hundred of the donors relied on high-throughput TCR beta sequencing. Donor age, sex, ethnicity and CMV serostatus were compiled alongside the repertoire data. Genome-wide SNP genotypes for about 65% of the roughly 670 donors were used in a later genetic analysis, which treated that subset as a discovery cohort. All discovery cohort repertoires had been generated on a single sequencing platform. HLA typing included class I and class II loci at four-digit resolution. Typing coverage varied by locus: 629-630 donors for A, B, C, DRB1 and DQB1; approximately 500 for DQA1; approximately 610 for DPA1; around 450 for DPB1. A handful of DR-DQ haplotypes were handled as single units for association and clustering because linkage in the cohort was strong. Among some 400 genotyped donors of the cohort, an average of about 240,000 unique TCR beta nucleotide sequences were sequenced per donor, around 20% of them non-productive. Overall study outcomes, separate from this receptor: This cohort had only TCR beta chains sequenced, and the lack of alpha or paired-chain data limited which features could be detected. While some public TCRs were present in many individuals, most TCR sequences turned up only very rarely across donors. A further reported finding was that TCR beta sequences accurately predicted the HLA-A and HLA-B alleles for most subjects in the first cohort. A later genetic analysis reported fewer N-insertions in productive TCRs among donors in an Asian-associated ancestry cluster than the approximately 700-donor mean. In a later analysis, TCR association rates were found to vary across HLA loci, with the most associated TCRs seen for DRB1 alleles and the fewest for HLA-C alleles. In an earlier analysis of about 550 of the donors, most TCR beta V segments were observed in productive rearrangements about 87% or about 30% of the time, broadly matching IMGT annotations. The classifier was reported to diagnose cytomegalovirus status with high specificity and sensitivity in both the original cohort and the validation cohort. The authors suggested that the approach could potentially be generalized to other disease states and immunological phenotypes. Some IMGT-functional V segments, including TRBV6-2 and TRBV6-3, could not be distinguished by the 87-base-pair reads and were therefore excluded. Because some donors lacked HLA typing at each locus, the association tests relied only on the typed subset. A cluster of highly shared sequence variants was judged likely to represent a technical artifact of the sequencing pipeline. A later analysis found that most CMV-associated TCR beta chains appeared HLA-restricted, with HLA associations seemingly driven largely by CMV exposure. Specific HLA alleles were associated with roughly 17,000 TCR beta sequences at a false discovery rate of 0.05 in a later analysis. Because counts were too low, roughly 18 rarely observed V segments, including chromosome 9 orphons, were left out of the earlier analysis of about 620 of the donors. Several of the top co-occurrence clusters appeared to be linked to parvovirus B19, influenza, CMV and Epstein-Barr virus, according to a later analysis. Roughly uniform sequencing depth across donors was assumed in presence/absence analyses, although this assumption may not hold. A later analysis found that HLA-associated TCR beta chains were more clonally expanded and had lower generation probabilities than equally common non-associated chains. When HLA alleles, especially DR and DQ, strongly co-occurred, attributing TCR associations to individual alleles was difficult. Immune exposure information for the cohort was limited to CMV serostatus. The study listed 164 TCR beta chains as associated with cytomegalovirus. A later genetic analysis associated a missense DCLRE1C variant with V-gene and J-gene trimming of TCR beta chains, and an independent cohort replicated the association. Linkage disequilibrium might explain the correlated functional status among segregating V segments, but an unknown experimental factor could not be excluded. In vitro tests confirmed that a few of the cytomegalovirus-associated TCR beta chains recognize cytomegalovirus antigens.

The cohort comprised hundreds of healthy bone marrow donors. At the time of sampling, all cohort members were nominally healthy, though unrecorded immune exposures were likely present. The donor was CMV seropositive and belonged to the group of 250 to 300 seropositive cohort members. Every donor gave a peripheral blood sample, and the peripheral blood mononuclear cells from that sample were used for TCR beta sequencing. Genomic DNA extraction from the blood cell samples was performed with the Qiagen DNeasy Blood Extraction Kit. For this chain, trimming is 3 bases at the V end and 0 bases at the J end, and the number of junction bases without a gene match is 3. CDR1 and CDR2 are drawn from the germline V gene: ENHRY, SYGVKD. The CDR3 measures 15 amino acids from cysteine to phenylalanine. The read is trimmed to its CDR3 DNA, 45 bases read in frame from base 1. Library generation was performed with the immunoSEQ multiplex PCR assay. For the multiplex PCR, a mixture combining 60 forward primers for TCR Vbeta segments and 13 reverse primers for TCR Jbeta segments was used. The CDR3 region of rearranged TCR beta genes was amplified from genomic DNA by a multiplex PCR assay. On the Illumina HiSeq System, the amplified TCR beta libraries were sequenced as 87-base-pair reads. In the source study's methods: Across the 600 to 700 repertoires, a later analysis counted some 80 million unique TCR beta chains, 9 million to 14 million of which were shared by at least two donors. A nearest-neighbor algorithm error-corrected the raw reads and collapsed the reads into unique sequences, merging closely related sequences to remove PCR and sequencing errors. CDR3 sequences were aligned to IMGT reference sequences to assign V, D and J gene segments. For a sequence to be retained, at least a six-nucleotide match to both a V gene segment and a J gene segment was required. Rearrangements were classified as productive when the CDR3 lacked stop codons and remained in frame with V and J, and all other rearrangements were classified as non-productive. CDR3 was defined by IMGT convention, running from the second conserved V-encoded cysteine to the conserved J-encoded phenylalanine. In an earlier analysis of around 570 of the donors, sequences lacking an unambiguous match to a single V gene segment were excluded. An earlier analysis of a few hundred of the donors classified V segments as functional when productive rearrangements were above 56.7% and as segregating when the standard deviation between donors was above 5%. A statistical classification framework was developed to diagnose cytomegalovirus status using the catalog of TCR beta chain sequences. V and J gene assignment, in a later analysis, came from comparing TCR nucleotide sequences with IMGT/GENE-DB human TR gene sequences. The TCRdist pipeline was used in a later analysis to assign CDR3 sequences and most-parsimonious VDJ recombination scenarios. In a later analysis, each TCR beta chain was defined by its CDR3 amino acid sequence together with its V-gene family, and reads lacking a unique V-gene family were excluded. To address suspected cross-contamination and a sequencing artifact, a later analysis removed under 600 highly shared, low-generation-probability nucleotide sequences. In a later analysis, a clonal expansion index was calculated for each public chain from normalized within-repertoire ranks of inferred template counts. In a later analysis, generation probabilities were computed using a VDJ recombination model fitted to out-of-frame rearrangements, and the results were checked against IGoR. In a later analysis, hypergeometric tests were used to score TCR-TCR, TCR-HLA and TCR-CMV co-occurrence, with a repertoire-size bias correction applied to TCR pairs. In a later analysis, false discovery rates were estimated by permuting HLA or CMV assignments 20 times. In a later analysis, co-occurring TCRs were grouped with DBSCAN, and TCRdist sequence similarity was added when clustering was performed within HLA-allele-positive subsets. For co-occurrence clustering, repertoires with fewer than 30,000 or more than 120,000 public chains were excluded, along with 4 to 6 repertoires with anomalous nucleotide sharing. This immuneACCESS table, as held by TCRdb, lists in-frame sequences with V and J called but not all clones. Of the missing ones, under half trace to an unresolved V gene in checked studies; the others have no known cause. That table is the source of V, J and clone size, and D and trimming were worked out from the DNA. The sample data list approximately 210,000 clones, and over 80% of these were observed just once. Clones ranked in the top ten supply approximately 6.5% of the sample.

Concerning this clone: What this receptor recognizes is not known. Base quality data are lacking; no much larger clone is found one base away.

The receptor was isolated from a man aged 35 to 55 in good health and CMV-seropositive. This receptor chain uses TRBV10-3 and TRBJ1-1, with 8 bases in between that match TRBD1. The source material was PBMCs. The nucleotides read TGTGCCATCAGTGACCGGACAGGGATGAACACTGAAGCTTTCTTT. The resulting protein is CAISDRTGMNTEAFF.